The T cell receptor (beta chain) described here comes from a study of cytomegalovirus exposure and HLA in healthy donors. The wider study: One earlier analysis, a look at 150 million to 200 million T cells, found 117 million unique TCR beta sequences. Study results and caveats: The authors later linked a missense DCLRE1C variant to TCR beta V- and J-gene trimming. Among CMV-associated TCR beta chains, most appeared HLA-restricted in a later analysis.

Concerning this clone: Its antigen is undetermined.

The PCR was carried out with 60 Vbeta primers and 13 Jbeta primers. Assay used: immunoSEQ multiplex PCR; TCRdb lists only in-frame clones, some missing. In the table there are 55,000 or so clones, approximately 80% of which are singletons. In nominal health when sampled, donors likely had unrecorded immune exposures nonetheless. This TCR came from a female donor in good health and CMV-seronegative. Sequences were obtained from PBMCs.

CDR3 coding DNA: TGCGCCAGCAGCAAATCGACAGGGAACAACGAGCAGTACTTC. Its translation: CASSKSTGNNEQYF. The chain combines TRBV5-1 with TRBJ2-5; 7 positions match TRBD1. Gene TRBJ2-7 matches the end of the DNA better, so the J call may be wrong. The CDR3 loop spans 14 amino acids. The V gene's germline CDR1 is SGHRS and CDR2 YFSETQ.